These 28 T cell receptor beta chains originate from one sample sequenced in a study of shared clonotypes between healthy human individuals. The protocol was immunoSEQ multiplex PCR, while the TCRdb copy is restricted to in-frame clones and leaves out a portion. The sample has some 1,600,000 clones, under 99% seen once. The specimen was naive CD4+ T cells sorted from blood. Sample subset: CD45RA+ positively selected. These receptors all come from a man aged 30 to 45 in good health.

A word on this clone: Other DNA sequences in the sample encode the same CDR3. The V and J genes are TRBV18 and TRBJ2-1; TRBD2 is a possible D gene (6 bases). The CDR3 length is 14 residues. Germline V gene sequence: CDR1 KGHSH, CDR2 LQKENI. V lost 3 bases, J lost 6 bases, and 12 bases lay in between. The CDR3 DNA reads TGTGCCAGCTCACCTTCGGGTAGCGGCAATGAGCAGTTCTTC. The encoded protein is CASSPSGSGNEQFF. The entire variable domain, with the rest obtained from reference TRBV18 and TRBJ2-1, is as follows: NAGVMQNPRHLVRRRGQEARLRCSPMKGHSHVYWYRQLPEEGLKFMVYLQKENIIDESGMPKERFSAEFPKEGPSILRIQQVVRGDSAAYFCASSPSGSGNEQFFGPGTRLTVL.

V is TRBV18 and J is TRBJ2-3, with a tentative D call TRBD2 (6 bases). The CDR3 consists of 17 residues. Germline V gene data show CDR1 as KGHSH and CDR2 as LQKENI. V was trimmed by 3 bases and J by 0 bases, leaving 16 bases between them. CDR3 in amino acids: CASSPIGGLPSTDTQYF. CDR3 DNA sequence: TGTGCCAGCTCACCTATCGGGGGATTACCAAGCACAGATACGCAGTATTTT.

The chain joins TRBV4-2 to TRBJ2-1; D perhaps matches TRBD2 (5 bases). The CDR3 covers 14 residues. Germline values: CDR1 LGHNA, CDR2 YNFKEQ. V dropped 3 bases and J dropped 8 bases, with 14 bases sitting between them. The CDR3 sequence: CASSQISLDYEQFF. The DNA of the CDR3 is TGTGCCAGCAGCCAGATAAGTCTGGACTATGAGCAGTTCTTC.

The genes are TRBV5-1 and TRBJ2-1; 9 bases agree with TRBD2. The germline gives CDR1 SGHRS, CDR2 YFSETQ. The CDR3 is made up of 17 amino acids. After removal of 1 base from V and 1 base from J, the junction contained 6 bases not matched to a gene. This CDR3 reads CASSLRYAGGSYNEQFF. The CDR3 DNA follows: TGCGCCAGCAGCTTGCGTTACGCGGGAGGGTCCTACAATGAGCAGTTCTTC.

The V and J genes are TRBV6-5 and TRBJ2-7, with 10 bases identical to TRBD1. V was clipped by 2 bases and J by 5 bases; unmatched bases: 9. This CDR3 comprises 16 residues. Looked up from germline, CDR1 is MNHEY and CDR2 is SVGAGI. CDR3 DNA sequence: TGTGCCAGCAGTTACCTAAGTCGGGACAGGGGCCACGAGCAGTACTTC. Protein product: CASSYLSRDRGHEQYF.

As to this clone: Additional DNA sequences in this sample encode the identical CDR3. The chain links TRBV19 to TRBJ2-7; D is possibly TRBD1 (5 bases). The CDR3 has 14 residues. The germline V and J ends were trimmed by 3 bases and 0 bases, with 9 bases remaining between them. CDR1 is LNHDA and CDR2 is SQIVND in the germline V gene (reference sequence). The CDR3 nucleotides read TGTGCCAGTAGTATCGCAGGGCCCTCCTACGAGCAGTACTTC. It codes for CASSIAGPSYEQYF.

The V gene is TRBV28, the J gene TRBJ2-5, with 9 bases identical to TRBD1. The CDR3 runs 13 residues. With V trimmed by 5 bases and J by 4 bases, 2 bases remained unmatched. Germline V gene data show CDR1 as MDHEN and CDR2 as SYDVKM. The CDR3 DNA is TGTGCCAGCAGTCGGACAGGGGTAGAGACCCAGTACTTC. It translates to CASSRTGVETQYF.

The chain combines TRBV11-2 with TRBJ2-3; D not resolved. Trimming shortened V by 3 bases and J by 1 base, and 11 bases separated the two germline ends. The CDR3 covers 15 residues. CDR1 and CDR2 from the germline V gene are SGHAT and FQNNGV. The CDR3 sequence: CASSFSDYGTDTQYF. In DNA form, the CDR3 reads TGTGCCAGCAGCTTCTCAGATTACGGCACAGATACGCAGTATTTT. The full variable domain, in which reference TRBV11-2 and TRBJ2-3 provide the parts outside the CDR3, is EAGVAQSPRYKIIEKRQSVAFWCNPISGHATLYWYQQILGQGPKLLIQFQNNGVVDDSQLPKDRFSAERLKGVDSTLKIQPAKLEDSAVYLCASSFSDYGTDTQYFGPGTRLTVL.

The V gene is TRBV2, the J gene TRBJ2-5, with D possibly being TRBD1 or TRBD2 (5 bases each). Germline loops: CDR1 SNHLY, CDR2 FYNNEI. This CDR3 comprises 14 residues. The ends were cut back, 3 bases at V and 7 bases at J, with 15 bases in the middle. CDR3 sequence: CASSDVGTSTTQYF. CDR3 nucleotides: TGTGCCAGCAGTGACGTGGGGACCTCGACGACCCAGTACTTC.

The chain is built from TRBV28 and TRBJ1-5; 7 bases are a match to TRBD1. Germline trimming cut 5 bases from V and 4 bases from J; bases unmatched to any gene: 5. The CDR3 spans 14 residues. Germline V CDR1 and CDR2: MDHEN, SYDVKM. The CDR3 nucleotides read TGTGCCAGCAGTAACAGGGGTGAGAATCAGCCCCAGCATTTT. This sequence encodes CASSNRGENQPQHF.

To note about this clone: This sample also contains other DNA sequences that code for the same CDR3. The genes are TRBV18 and TRBJ2-2; D remains ambiguous. Trimming stripped 3 bases from V and 5 bases from J, with 4 bases between. CDR1 and CDR2 from the germline V gene are KGHSH and LQKENI. The length of the CDR3 is 12 residues. CDR3 amino acids: CASSPRTGELFF. The CDR3, as DNA: TGTGCCAGCTCACCCAGGACCGGGGAGCTGTTTTTT.

The genes are TRBV28 and TRBJ2-5; a weak D match, TRBD2 (6 bases). V lost 6 bases and J lost 1, with 12 bases in between. The V gene's germline CDR1 is MDHEN and CDR2 SYDVKM. This CDR3 contains 14 residues. In nucleotides, the CDR3 is TGTGCCAGCAGCATTCGGGGAGGCCAAGAGACCCAGTACTTC. As protein: CASSIRGGQETQYF.

The genes are TRBV10-3 and TRBJ2-3, with TRBD1 identical over 8 bases. Germline V gives CDR1 ENHRY, CDR2 SYGVKD. CDR3 length equals 16 residues. V was pared by 5 bases and J by 2 bases, with 9 bases of the junction left unmatched. The CDR3 protein is CAISSQGVSITDTQYF. The CDR3 DNA reads as TGTGCCATCAGTTCACAGGGGGTTTCTATCACAGATACGCAGTATTTT.

As concerns this clone: Other DNA sequences of this sample code for an identical CDR3. This chain links TRBV5-1 with TRBJ1-5; a possible D gene is TRBD1 (6 bases). Germline V gives CDR1 SGHRS, CDR2 YFSETQ. The CDR3 totals 15 residues. Trimming shortened V by 0 bases and J by 1 base, and 8 bases separated the two germline ends. The CDR3 DNA reads as TGCGCCAGCAGCTTGGTGGGGGGCAGCAATCAGCCCCAGCATTTT. Translated: CASSLVGGSNQPQHF.

CDR3 nucleotide sequence: TGTGCCAGCAGTCCAGGGCGGAGGGGGAACACTGAAGCTTTCTTT. Translating it yields CASSPGRRGNTEAFF. This chain links TRBV11-3 with TRBJ1-1, with a possible D match to TRBD1 (5 bases). Germline assignment: CDR1 SGHNT and CDR2 YENEEA. This CDR3 has 15 residues. The V and J ends lost 6 bases and 1 base respectively, with 15 bases between them.

This chain links TRBV2 with TRBJ1-5; unclear D gene. Trimming took 1 base from V and 0 from J, leaving 7 bases between them. Per the germline V gene, CDR1 is SNHLY and CDR2 is FYNNEI. The CDR3 contains 15 residues. CDR3 protein: CASSEERVSNQPQHF. The DNA of the CDR3 is TGTGCCAGCAGTGAAGAGAGGGTTAGCAATCAGCCCCAGCATTTT. The complete variable domain, with remaining parts taken from reference TRBV2 and TRBJ1-5, reads EPEVTQTPSHQVTQMGQEVILRCVPISNHLYFYWYRQILGQKVEFLVSFYNNEISEKSEIFDDQFSVERPDGSNFTLKIRSTKLEDSAMYFCASSEERVSNQPQHFGDGTRLSIL.

The rearrangement links TRBV6-9 to TRBJ2-7, with 8 bases aligning to TRBD1. The germline gives CDR1 MNHGY, CDR2 SVAAGI. This CDR3 is 13 amino acids long. V was clipped by 3 bases and J by 10 bases; unmatched bases: 8. CDR3 in DNA: TGTGCCAGCAGTTACACCCCAGGGGGCGACCAGTACTTC. Translation: CASSYTPGGDQYF.

The chain carries TRBV5-1 and TRBJ1-2; 7 bases align to TRBD1. The V and J ends lost 0 bases and 2 bases, in that order; junction bases with no gene match: 4. The CDR3 runs 15 residues. Germline V gene sequence: CDR1 SGHRS, CDR2 YFSETQ. The CDR3 region has the DNA TGCGCCAGCAGCTTGGCTACGGGACAGAACTATGGCTACACCTTC. This gives the protein CASSLATGQNYGYTF.

This rearrangement joins TRBV7-9 to TRBJ2-4, with TRBD2 matching over 7 bases. The germline V gene has CDR1 SEHNR and CDR2 FQNEAQ (reference sequence). The CDR3 sequence is 14 residues long. Trimming cost V 2 bases and J 4 bases; bases outside gene matches: 2. The CDR3 here is CASSLWGLKNIQYF. DNA of the CDR3: TGTGCCAGCAGCTTATGGGGACTAAAAAACATTCAGTACTTC.

This sequence joins TRBV10-1 and TRBJ2-1; a weak D match, TRBD1 (6 bases). CDR1 and CDR2 from the germline V gene are WNHNN and SYGVQD (reference sequence). The CDR3 extends over 14 amino acids. Trimming took off 4 bases at V and 8 bases at J, with 15 bases between the two ends. DNA of the CDR3: TGCGCCAGCAGTGGTCCGGGACAAAGGGATGAGCAGTTCTTC. Amino acid sequence: CASSGPGQRDEQFF.

The genes are TRBV5-8 and TRBJ2-5, with 7 bases fitting TRBD1. The V and J ends lost 4 bases and 5 bases, in that order; junction bases with no gene match: 5. The CDR3 is 13 amino acids. Germline V gene lookup returns CDR1 SGHTS and CDR2 YDEGEE. The CDR3 here is CASSRGTVETQYF. The CDR3 DNA follows: TGTGCCAGCAGCCGAGGGACAGTGGAGACCCAGTACTTC.

J is TRBJ2-2 and V is TRBV6-5; perhaps TRBD2 as D (5 bases). CDR3 length: 13 amino acids. Germline V CDR1 and CDR2: MNHEY, SVGAGI. With 8 bases removed from V and 3 bases from J, the gap between germline ends came to 10 bases. The CDR3 DNA reads TGTGCCAGCGGGAGTATGGACACCGGGGAGCTGTTTTTT. This encodes CASGSMDTGELFF.

V gene TRBV28 combines with J gene TRBJ2-7; possible D gene TRBD1, 5 bases. Trimming took off 3 bases at V and 5 bases at J, with 20 bases between the two ends. Germline values: CDR1 MDHEN, CDR2 SYDVKM. CDR3 length: 16 amino acids. Here the CDR3 DNA reads TGTGCCAGCAGTTTTGGCAGGGTCGGTTCTCGTGACGAGCAGTACTTC. Amino acids: CASSFGRVGSRDEQYF.

This chain links TRBV9 with TRBJ1-1; D uncertain. This CDR3 has 14 residues. The V and J ends lost 2 bases and 1 base respectively, with 9 bases between them. CDR1 and CDR2 from the germline V gene are SGDLS and YYNGEE. The CDR3 protein is CASSVAGENTEAFF. Written as DNA, the CDR3 is TGTGCCAGCAGCGTGGCCGGCGAGAACACTGAAGCTTTCTTT. The complete variable domain, with remaining parts taken from reference TRBV9 and TRBJ1-1, reads DSGVTQTPKHLITATGQRVTLRCSPRSGDLSVYWYQQSLDQGLQFLIQYYNGEERAKGNILERFSAQQFPDLHSELNLSSLELGDSALYFCASSVAGENTEAFFGQGTRLTVV.

This chain links TRBV29-1 with TRBJ1-2; maybe TRBD1 (5 bases). This CDR3 comprises 14 residues. V shed 8 bases and J shed 4 bases, with 20 bases lying between them. From germline, CDR1 is SQVTM and CDR2 ANQGSEA. CDR3 loop: CSTGTSGGSYGYTF. The CDR3 coding sequence is TGCAGCACCGGCACCAGCGGGGGTAGCTATGGCTACACCTTC. The full variable domain, with the rest looked up from reference TRBV29-1 and TRBJ1-2, is SAVISQKPSRDICQRGTSLTIQCQVDSQVTMMFWYRQQPGQSLTLIATANQGSEATYESGFVIDKFPISRPNLTFSTLTVSNMSPEDSSIYLCSTGTSGGSYGYTFGSGTRLTVV.

V is TRBV9 and J is TRBJ2-1; no reliable D call. Deletions cut 4 bases from V and 5 bases from J, with 4 bases between. The germline CDR1 and CDR2 sequences are SGDLS and YYNGEE. This CDR3 spans 11 amino acids. In DNA form, the CDR3 reads TGTGCCAGCAGCTTCAACAATGAGCAGTTCTTC. It is translated as CASSFNNEQFF.

The chain couples TRBV28 to TRBJ2-1, with 7 bases lining up with TRBD2. The germline gives CDR1 MDHEN, CDR2 SYDVKM. With V trimmed by 1 base and J by 7 bases, 7 bases remained unmatched. This CDR3 comprises 15 residues. CDR3 DNA: TGTGCCAGCAGTTTATCGGCGGGGGTCAGGAATGAGCAGTTCTTC. Protein sequence: CASSLSAGVRNEQFF.

The rearrangement joins TRBV5-1 to TRBJ2-2; D may be TRBD2 (6 bases). Trimming stripped 4 bases from V and 2 bases from J, with 21 bases between. This CDR3 is 18 amino acids long. Germline V gene lookup returns CDR1 SGHRS and CDR2 YFSETQ. For the CDR3, the DNA is TGCGCCAGCAGCCGGGAGCCTCTAGGTAGCTCAAACACCGGGGAGCTGTTTTTT. It translates to CASSREPLGSSNTGELFF.